This TCR beta chain was sequenced during a study of identical twins. Study findings and constraints: Models predicted too little out-of-frame TCR alpha sharing in monozygotic twins. Insertions ran lower in abundant cord blood beta clonotypes, though not in memory repertoires. Weaker excess twin sharing was seen among beta out-of-frame sequences.

Each CDR3 protein is one row after TCRdb ran MiXCR on the 5' RACE reads. The sample gives 200,000 to 250,000 distinct CDR3 sequences, roughly 7.5% of which show up once; less than 2.5% is in the top ten. As regards this clonotype: Its antigen is still unknown.

The data were also submitted as part of a second study, on yellow fever vaccine responses in identical twins.

Sequences were obtained from memory (CD45RO+) T cells sorted from blood. This TCR derives from a woman between 18 and 29 years old in good health.

Here the CDR3 DNA reads TGCAGTGCTAGAGATGTTACAGGGGTTAACTATGGCTACACCTTC. Protein product: CSARDVTGVNYGYTF. The chain combines TRBV20-1 with TRBJ1-2, with 7 bases matching TRBD1. Germline V CDR1 and CDR2: DFQATT, SNEGSKA (reference sequence). The CDR3 totals 15 residues. V shed 0 bases and J 1 base; nucleotides not matched to a gene: 5.